The 13 T cell receptor beta chains below were found in one sample sequenced in a study of T and B cells in COVID-19 patients. Multiplex PCR with BIOMED2 TRB-A/B primer pools amplified TRB rearrangements. TCRdb itself ran the multiplex PCR reads through MiXCR, one entry per CDR3 protein. This table holds nearly 15,000 distinct CDR3 sequences, about 30% found once. From blood, about 230-500 ng of genomic DNA served as TRB template. The specimen sequenced was blood. All receptors derive from a human donor who had recovered from COVID-19.

The genes are TRBV11-1 and TRBJ1-2; D possibly corresponds to TRBD1 (5 bases). V was trimmed by 6 bases and J by 2 bases, leaving 13 bases between them. CDR3 length: 14 amino acids. CDR1 and CDR2 from the germline V gene are SGHAT and FQDESV (reference sequence). CDR3 DNA sequence: TGTGCCAGCAGTTACGCTGACAGAAACTATGGCTACACCTTC. This gives the protein CASSYADRNYGYTF. Variable domain in full (rest from reference TRBV11-1 and TRBJ1-2): EAEVAQSPRYKITEKSQAVAFWCDPISGHATLYWYRQILGQGPELLVQFQDESVVDDSQLPKDRFSAERLKGVDSTLKIQPAELGDSAMYLCASSYADRNYGYTFGSGTRLTVV.

The V and J genes are TRBV27 and TRBJ2-7; 8 bases align to TRBD1. CDR1 and CDR2 from the germline V gene are MNHEY and SMNVEV (reference sequence). This CDR3 region has 14 residues. The V segment lost 6 bases and the J segment 6 bases; nucleotides outside the gene matches: 10. The CDR3 DNA reads TGTGCCAGCAGAATTACAGGGGGGATGGGCGAGCAGTACTTC. Translating it yields CASRITGGMGEQYF.

This clonotype was detected only a few times. V usage is TRBV4-3 and J usage is TRBJ2-2, with TRBD1 identical over 8 bases. Germline CDR1 reads LGHNA; CDR2 reads YSLEER. The CDR3 spans 15 residues. The V segment lost 5 bases and the J segment 7 bases; nucleotides outside the gene matches: 9. The CDR3 here is CASSYGQGVGGELFF. The CDR3 DNA reads TGCGCCAGCAGCTACGGACAGGGAGTGGGCGGGGAGCTGTTTTTT.

This clonotype has only a few counts. The chain links TRBV11-3 to TRBJ1-1; tentative D call: TRBD1 (5 bases). V lost 4 bases and J 11 bases, leaving 23 bases between the germline ends. Looked up from germline, CDR1 is SGHNT and CDR2 is YENEEA. The CDR3 sequence is 15 residues long. CDR3 protein: CASSSEFPGGSPAFF. The DNA for the CDR3 is TGTGCCAGCAGCTCCGAATTTCCTGGGGGGTCTCCTGCTTTCTTT.

Ten or more counts support this clonotype. This chain uses TRBV6-2 or TRBV6-3 with TRBJ2-7, with D maybe TRBD1 (5 bases). The length of the CDR3 is 12 residues. Per germline, CDR1 MNHEY and CDR2 SVGEGT. V was cut by 5 bases and J by 5 bases, with 10 bases left in between. Written as DNA, the CDR3 is TGTGCCAGCAGTCAGGGTGTAAACGAGCAGTACTTC. It is translated as CASSQGVNEQYF.

This clonotype ranks as medium-sized. The chain couples TRBV19 to TRBJ2-2; no firm D call. V lost 10 bases and J lost 7, with 10 bases in between. Germline V gene lookup returns CDR1 LNHDA and CDR2 SQIVND (reference sequence). The CDR3 is made up of 11 amino acids. The CDR3 DNA is TGTGCCACTAGAAGGGTCGGGGAGCTGTTTTTT. Translated: CATRRVGELFF.

By share, this clonotype counts as medium-sized. The chain employs TRBV19 and TRBJ1-5; D is possibly TRBD1 (5 bases). This CDR3 comprises 16 residues. V lost 1 base and J 1 base, leaving 11 bases between the germline ends. In germline, CDR1 is LNHDA, CDR2 SQIVND (reference sequence). In nucleotides, the CDR3 is TGTGCCAGTAGTATAGCATGGGACGGAAGCAATCAGCCCCAGCATTTT. As protein: CASSIAWDGSNQPQHF.

On this clonotype: Germline and junction disagree at one end, which may indicate a read error. V usage is TRBV6-6 and J usage is TRBJ1-6; D unresolved. The CDR3 extends over 16 amino acids. Per the germline V gene, CDR1 is MNHNY and CDR2 is SVGAGI (reference sequence). The CDR3 DNA reads as TGTGCCAGCAGTGAATCAGCTACTACCTATATTTCACCCCTCCACTTT. This gives the protein CASSESATTYISPLHF.

This chain uses TRBV18 with TRBJ1-5; D remains ambiguous. CDR3 length: 13 residues. Looked up from germline, CDR1 is KGHSH and CDR2 is LQKENI. Deletions cut 4 bases from V and 1 base from J, with 5 bases between. The CDR3 sequence: CASSQESNQPQHF. The CDR3 nucleotides are TGTGCCAGCTCACAAGAAAGCAATCAGCCCCAGCATTTT.

Comment on this clonotype: The junction differs from germline at one of its ends, possibly a read error. The rearrangement joins TRBV6-4 to TRBJ1-5; D not certain. This CDR3 has 14 residues. Germline CDR1 and CDR2: MRHNA and SNTAGT. The CDR3 nucleotides read TGTGCCAGCAGTGAACACCTTAGCAATCAACCCCAGCATTTT. This codes for CASSEHLSNQPQHF.

The chain links TRBV18 to TRBJ2-1, with D perhaps matching TRBD2 (6 bases). The length of the CDR3 is 16 residues. V lost 3 bases and J lost 6, with 18 bases in between. CDR1 and CDR2 from the germline V gene are KGHSH and LQKENI. CDR3 sequence reads: CASSPPGEYGGNEQFF. The CDR3 nucleotides read TGTGCCAGCTCACCGCCTGGCGAGTACGGGGGCAATGAGCAGTTCTTC.

This chain links TRBV4-3 with TRBJ2-1, with D tentatively TRBD2 (5 bases). The germline gives CDR1 LGHNA, CDR2 YSLEER. CDR3 size: 13 residues. Trimming left V 5 bases short and J 9 bases short, with 14 bases between. CDR3 protein: CASSWRMRVEQFF. The CDR3 DNA follows: TGCGCCAGCAGCTGGCGGATGAGGGTTGAGCAGTTCTTC.

This clonotype was observed a handful of times. The chain has TRBV27 and TRBJ1-2, with unresolved D. Between the trimmed V and J ends, which lost 4 bases and 4 bases, there was a span of 19 bases. Germline V CDR1 and CDR2: MNHEY, SMNVEV (reference sequence). CDR3 length equals 16 residues. The CDR3 is CASSSTARLPSYGYTF. The CDR3 nucleotides read TGTGCCAGCAGTTCCACGGCAAGGCTCCCTTCCTATGGCTACACCTTC.